This T cell receptor (beta chain) stems from a study of shared clonotypes between healthy human individuals. The overall study: A donor's plate count was three for CD4 naive and three for CD4 memory; CD8 naive had two and CD8 memory one.

The germline V and J ends were trimmed by 1 base and 6 bases, with 18 bases remaining between them. CDR1 is LNHDA, CDR2 SQIVND, per germline (reference sequence). This CDR3 spans 16 amino acids. Each PCR replicate from the sorted subsets contained about 200 ng DNA, which is 30,000 or so T cell genomes. The table came from immunoSEQ multiplex PCR; TCRdb's copy has only in-frame clones and leaves some out. The sample holds millions of clones, around 94% seen once. Specimen: naive CD4+ T cells sorted from blood. This sample's subset: CD45RA+ positively selected. The receptor was isolated from a man younger than 30 in good health. This chain uses TRBV19 with TRBJ1-2; D gene unclear. The CDR3 DNA follows: TGTGCCAGTAGTATAGCAAGTACAGCGATCGTTGATGGCTACACCTTC. Its protein product is CASSIASTAIVDGYTF.